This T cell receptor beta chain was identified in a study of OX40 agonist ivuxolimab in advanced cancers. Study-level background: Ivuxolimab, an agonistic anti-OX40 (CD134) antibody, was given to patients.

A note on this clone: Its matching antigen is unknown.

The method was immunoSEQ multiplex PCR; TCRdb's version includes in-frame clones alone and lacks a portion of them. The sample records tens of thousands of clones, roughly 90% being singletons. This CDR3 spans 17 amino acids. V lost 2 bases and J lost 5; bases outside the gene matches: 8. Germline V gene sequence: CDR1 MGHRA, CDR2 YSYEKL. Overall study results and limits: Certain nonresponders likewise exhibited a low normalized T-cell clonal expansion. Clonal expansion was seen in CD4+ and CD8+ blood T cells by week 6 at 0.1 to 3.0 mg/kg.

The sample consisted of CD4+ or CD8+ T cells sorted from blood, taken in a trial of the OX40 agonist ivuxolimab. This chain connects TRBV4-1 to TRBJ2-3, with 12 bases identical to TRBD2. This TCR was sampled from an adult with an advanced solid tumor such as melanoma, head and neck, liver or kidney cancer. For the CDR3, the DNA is TGCGCCAGCAGCCAAATTCCTAGCGGGAGGGGGGTAGATACGCAGTATTTT. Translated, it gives CASSQIPSGRGVDTQYF.